The next 31 T cell receptor beta chains were all read from a single sample in a study of blood T cell repertoires in COVID-19. TCRdb's table, derived via immunoSEQ multiplex PCR, lists solely in-frame clones and lacks some. The repertoire has about 55,000 clones, less than 85% of them found once; the top ten carry approximately 13%. The sequencing sample was made of peripheral blood. The receptor source for this set is a woman between 65 and 79 years old with acute or convalescent COVID-19.

V and J are TRBV9 and TRBJ2-4; D is perhaps TRBD2 (6 bases). The CDR3 totals 15 residues. CDR1 is SGDLS and CDR2 is YYNGEE in the germline V gene. Deletions cut 6 bases from V and 0 bases from J, with 13 bases between. The CDR3 is CASTAGSGAKNIQYF. The CDR3 nucleotides read TGTGCCAGCACCGCGGGGAGCGGAGCCAAAAACATTCAGTACTTC.

The chain recombines TRBV5-1 with TRBJ1-6; D is unclear. V was trimmed by 0 bases and J by 9 bases, leaving 19 bases between them. This CDR3 is built from 17 residues. The germline V gene encodes CDR1 SGHRS and CDR2 YFSETQ. In nucleotides, the CDR3 is TGCGCCAGCAGCTTGGACGGCAGGAACCCCCAAAGTTCACCCCTCCACTTT. The encoded protein is CASSLDGRNPQSSPLHF. The full variable domain, with the rest looked up from reference TRBV5-1 and TRBJ1-6, is KAGVTQTPRYLIKTRGQQVTLSCSPISGHRSVSWYQQTPGQGLQFLFEYFSETQRNKGNFPGRFSGRQFSNSRSEMNVSTLELGDSALYLCASSLDGRNPQSSPLHFGNGTRLTVT.

This clone was detected only a few times. This sequence joins TRBV19 and TRBJ1-5; D possibly corresponds to TRBD1 (6 bases). Trimming took off 7 bases at V and 5 bases at J, with 6 bases between the two ends. Germline V gives CDR1 LNHDA, CDR2 SQIVND (reference sequence). The CDR3 length is 11 residues. CDR3: CASKGDQPQHF. As DNA, the CDR3 is TGTGCCAGTAAGGGGGATCAGCCCCAGCATTTT.

The rearrangement joins TRBV18 to TRBJ1-4; the D is unclear. Looked up from germline, CDR1 is KGHSH and CDR2 is LQKENI. The CDR3 sequence is 14 residues long. The V end was cut by 2 bases, the J end by 4 bases, with 8 bases between. Written as DNA, the CDR3 is TGTGCCAGCTCACCAAGTTCGGGTAATGAAAAACTGTTTTTT. This codes for CASSPSSGNEKLFF. Full variable domain (missing parts from reference TRBV18 and TRBJ1-4): NAGVMQNPRHLVRRRGQEARLRCSPMKGHSHVYWYRQLPEEGLKFMVYLQKENIIDESGMPKERFSAEFPKEGPSILRIQQVVRGDSAAYFCASSPSSGNEKLFFGSGTQLSVL.

The chain couples TRBV6-6 to TRBJ1-5; TRBD1 matches 7 bases. The trim removed 2 bases at V and 4 bases at J, leaving 5 bases unmatched. Germline V CDR1 and CDR2: MNHNY, SVGAGI (reference sequence). The CDR3 runs to 15 residues. CDR3 loop: CASSYGPGGNQPQHF. For the CDR3, the DNA is TGTGCCAGCAGTTACGGCCCAGGGGGGAATCAGCCCCAGCATTTT.

The chain links TRBV9 to TRBJ2-1; 9 bases match TRBD2. CDR1 and CDR2 from the germline V gene are SGDLS and YYNGEE. V lost 3 bases, J lost 14 bases, and 9 bases stayed unmatched. The CDR3 runs to 13 residues. CDR3 protein: CASSGLDAGGKFF. CDR3 sequence (DNA): TGTGCCAGCAGCGGCCTCGATGCGGGGGGGAAGTTCTTC. The full variable domain, in which reference TRBV9 and TRBJ2-1 provide the parts outside the CDR3, is DSGVTQTPKHLITATGQRVTLRCSPRSGDLSVYWYQQSLDQGLQFLIQYYNGEERAKGNILERFSAQQFPDLHSELNLSSLELGDSALYFCASSGLDAGGKFFGPGTRLTVL.

The chain joins TRBV12-3 or TRBV12-4 to TRBJ1-1; no clear D. This CDR3 region has 13 residues. The germline V and J ends were trimmed by 5 bases and 1 base, with 8 bases remaining between them. CDR3 DNA: TGTGCCAGCAGTAAGGGAGGGAACACTGAAGCTTTCTTT. Residues: CASSKGGNTEAFF.

The chain combines TRBV6-5 with TRBJ2-7; no clear D. Deletions cut 4 bases from V and 6 bases from J, with 19 bases between. The CDR3 contains 15 residues. Per the germline V gene, CDR1 is MNHEY and CDR2 is SVGAGI. CDR3 residues: CASSFLASPRGEQYF. The CDR3 nucleotides read TGTGCCAGCAGTTTCTTAGCAAGCCCCCGAGGCGAGCAGTACTTC.

This clone was counted a few times. Written as DNA, the CDR3 is TGTGCCAGCAGTCCCCGGGAAGGAGGGGGCTACACCTTC. Protein product: CASSPREGGGYTF. This chain uses TRBV6-6 with TRBJ1-2; the D is unclear. The germline gives CDR1 MNHNY, CDR2 SVGAGI (reference sequence). Trimming pared 5 bases from V and 8 bases from J, leaving 15 bases between. The CDR3 has 13 amino acids.

V gene TRBV2 combines with J gene TRBJ2-2; TRBD1 might be the D (6 bases). The CDR3 is 15 residues long. With 7 bases removed from V and 1 base from J, the gap between germline ends came to 13 bases. Per germline, CDR1 SNHLY and CDR2 FYNNEI. CDR3 loop: CASTPGHMNTGELFF. CDR3 bases: TGTGCCAGCACACCGGGACACATGAACACCGGGGAGCTGTTTTTT.

This clone was detected only a few times. This chain uses TRBV5-6 with TRBJ1-5; 7 positions match TRBD1. CDR1 is SGHDT, CDR2 YYEEEE, per germline. This CDR3 has 16 amino acids. Germline trimming cut 1 base from V and 0 bases from J; bases unmatched to any gene: 4. CDR3 loop: CASSLTGDPSNQPQHF. The CDR3, as DNA: TGTGCCAGCAGCTTGACAGGGGACCCTAGCAATCAGCCCCAGCATTTT.

The V call is TRBV18, the J call TRBJ1-2, with 9 bases aligning to TRBD1. Per the germline V gene, CDR1 is KGHSH and CDR2 is LQKENI. The CDR3 runs 15 residues. V was pared by 6 bases and J by 4 bases, with 9 bases of the junction left unmatched. The CDR3 sequence: CASSPRTGEGYGYTF. CDR3 in DNA: TGTGCCAGCTCGCCCAGGACAGGGGAAGGCTATGGCTACACCTTC.

This chain uses TRBV10-3 with TRBJ2-3; weak D call: TRBD2 (6 bases). The CDR3 covers 18 residues. Trimming took off 11 bases at V and 0 bases at J, with 27 bases between the two ends. The germline CDR1 and CDR2 sequences are ENHRY and SYGVKD. CDR3 nucleotides: TGTGCCTCCCGACGGAGTAACCTAGCGCTCATTAGCACAGATACGCAGTATTTT. This gives the protein CASRRSNLALISTDTQYF.

This clone was seen just once. The chain links TRBV3-1 (or the pseudogene TRBV3-2) to TRBJ1-1, with a possible D match to TRBD1 (6 bases). Per germline, CDR1 LGHDT and CDR2 YNNKEL (reference sequence). The CDR3 covers 15 residues. V lost 2 bases to trimming and J lost 1 base, with 11 bases between them. The CDR3 loop reads CASSQQGGRNTEAFF. In DNA, the CDR3 is TGTGCCAGCAGCCAACAAGGGGGAAGGAACACTGAAGCTTTCTTT.

This rearrangement joins TRBV6-5 to TRBJ1-1; no reliable D call. Germline assignment: CDR1 MNHEY and CDR2 SVGAGI. The CDR3 covers 11 residues. Trimming took off 6 bases at V and 1 base at J, with 3 bases between the two ends. This chain's CDR3 is CASRQNTEAFF. The DNA of the CDR3 is TGTGCCAGCAGACAGAACACTGAAGCTTTCTTT.

The chain recombines TRBV3-1 (or the pseudogene TRBV3-2) with TRBJ2-5, with TRBD2 matching 14 bases. Trimming cost V 4 bases and J 10 bases; bases outside gene matches: 11. Germline-derived CDR1 and CDR2 are LGHDT and YNNKEL (reference sequence). The length of the CDR3 is 16 residues. The CDR3 bases are TGTGCCAGCAGCCTGGGGGGACTAGCGGGGGTCAAAGGCCAGTACTTC. Translated, it gives CASSLGGLAGVKGQYF.

The chain combines TRBV7-9 with TRBJ1-1, with D hard to call. The CDR3 has 16 amino acids. Germline values: CDR1 SEHNR, CDR2 FQNEAQ (reference sequence). The V gene lost 5 bases and the J gene lost 4 bases, with 20 bases spanning the gap. CDR3 residues: CASSPRGDVKGTEAFF. CDR3 DNA sequence: TGTGCCAGCAGCCCTCGGGGAGATGTGAAAGGCACTGAAGCTTTCTTT. Combining the CDR3 with reference TRBV7-9 and TRBJ1-1 gives the whole variable domain DTGVSQNPRHKITKRGQNVTFRCDPISEHNRLYWYRQTLGQGPEFLTYFQNEAQLEKSRLLSDRFSAERPKGSFSTLEIQRTEQGDSAMYLCASSPRGDVKGTEAFFGQGTRLTVV.

The chain links TRBV14 to TRBJ2-5; 8 nucleotides line up with TRBD1. The CDR3 consists of 17 residues. The germline V gene encodes CDR1 SGHDN and CDR2 FVKESK. V gave up 0 bases and J gave up 4 bases; unmatched junction bases: 10. CDR3 DNA: TGTGCCAGCAGCCAAGACCGGACAGGGAAACAGCTAGAGACCCAGTACTTC. Its translation: CASSQDRTGKQLETQYF.

The chain couples TRBV2 to TRBJ1-5; D not resolved. The germline CDR1 and CDR2 sequences are SNHLY and FYNNEI. The CDR3 contains 13 residues. The V end lost 1 base, the J end lost 6 bases, and 7 bases lay between the germline ends. The CDR3, as DNA: TGTGCCAGCAGTGAAGGGTTGGCTCAGCCCCAGCATTTT. Translation: CASSEGLAQPQHF.

The rearrangement uses TRBV10-3 and TRBJ2-2, with TRBD1 matching over 7 bases. This CDR3 is 16 amino acids long. Germline V gives CDR1 ENHRY, CDR2 SYGVKD. With V trimmed by 0 bases and J by 3 bases, 4 bases remained unmatched. The CDR3 coding sequence is TGTGCCATCAGTGAGTCAAGGGGGCGCGACACCGGGGAGCTGTTTTTT. This gives the protein CAISESRGRDTGELFF.

The chain employs TRBV13 and TRBJ1-2; D unresolved. The V and J ends lost 7 bases and 1 base respectively, with 16 bases between them. The CDR3 sequence is 15 residues long. From germline, CDR1 is PRHDT and CDR2 FYEKMQ (reference sequence). For the CDR3, the DNA is TGTGCCAGCACCCCGACGGCAGACATTAACTATGGCTACACCTTC. Protein: CASTPTADINYGYTF.

This chain joins TRBV18 and TRBJ1-1; 10 bases line up with TRBD1. Trimming removed 2 bases from V and 5 bases from J; junction bases left unmatched: 8. CDR3 length: 16 amino acids. Per germline, CDR1 KGHSH and CDR2 LQKENI. The CDR3 nucleotides read TGTGCCAGCTCACCATCCGGGACAGGGGTGTCTACTGAAGCTTTCTTT. Its protein product is CASSPSGTGVSTEAFF.

The J gene is TRBJ1-5, the V gene TRBV19; D not certain. This CDR3 has 15 amino acids. V lost 7 bases and J lost 7, with 20 bases in between. CDR1 and CDR2 from the germline V gene are LNHDA and SQIVND (reference sequence). CDR3 nucleotides: TGTGCCAGTACCTCTCCCGCCCGTGTAGCACAGCCCCAGCATTTT. It encodes CASTSPARVAQPQHF.

The rearrangement uses TRBV2 and TRBJ2-2, with TRBD1 matching over 7 bases. The V and J ends lost 9 bases and 5 bases, in that order; junction bases with no gene match: 9. CDR1 SNHLY and CDR2 FYNNEI come from the germline V gene. The CDR3 sequence is 14 residues long. The CDR3 reads CASAPGQKTGELFF. CDR3 in DNA: TGTGCCAGTGCCCCGGGACAGAAGACCGGGGAGCTGTTTTTT.

The rearrangement joins TRBV18 to TRBJ2-5; 10 nucleotides agree with TRBD1. The CDR3 is made up of 18 amino acids. Trimming removed 3 bases from V and 5 bases from J; junction bases left unmatched: 15. Germline V gene data show CDR1 as KGHSH and CDR2 as LQKENI. The CDR3 protein is CASSPNKGGQGKQETQYF. In nucleotides, the CDR3 is TGTGCCAGCTCACCGAACAAGGGGGGACAGGGGAAGCAGGAGACCCAGTACTTC.

The chain carries TRBV21-1 and TRBJ2-5; TRBD2 was called by the table and not checked on the DNA. TRBV21-1 is flagged as a pseudogene. The length of the CDR3 is 17 residues. CDR3 residues: CASSKATSGGYQETQYF. CDR3 DNA: TGTGCCAGCAGCAAAGCTACTAGCGGGGGATACCAAGAGACCCAGTACTTC.

V and J are TRBV20-1 and TRBJ2-5; TRBD1 is a possible D gene (7 bases). Germline-derived CDR1 and CDR2 are DFQATT and SNEGSKA (reference sequence). This CDR3 is 11 amino acids long. V lost 8 bases and J 3 bases, leaving 10 bases between the germline ends. CDR3 residues: CSLRGEETQYF. The DNA of the CDR3 is TGCAGTCTCAGGGGGGAAGAGACCCAGTACTTC.

CDR3 DNA sequence: TGCGCCAGCAGCCCGGCGCCCGCAGGTATCTATGGCTACACCTTC. This translates into CASSPAPAGIYGYTF. The genes are TRBV5-1 and TRBJ1-2; D gene ambiguous. Germline V gives CDR1 SGHRS, CDR2 YFSETQ. V shed 4 bases and J shed 4 bases, with 17 bases lying between them. This CDR3 contains 15 residues.

CDR3 in amino acids: CASSPALAGGGETQYF. CDR3 nucleotide sequence: TGCGCCAGCAGCCCCGCCCTAGCGGGGGGTGGGGAGACCCAGTACTTC. The J gene is TRBJ2-5, the V gene TRBV4-1; 11 bases are shared with TRBD2. The CDR3 is 16 amino acids. CDR1 MGHRA and CDR2 YSYEKL come from the germline V gene. V lost 4 bases, J lost 5 bases, and 9 bases stayed unmatched.

This clone was observed once. The rearrangement joins TRBV18 to TRBJ1-1, with unresolved D. Germline V gene lookup returns CDR1 KGHSH and CDR2 LQKENI. The CDR3 extends over 12 amino acids. Trimming stripped 4 bases from V and 5 bases from J, with 8 bases between. DNA for the CDR3: TGTGCCAGCTCACTCTTCGGGACTGAAGCTTTCTTT. It yields the protein CASSLFGTEAFF. The complete variable domain, with remaining parts taken from reference TRBV18 and TRBJ1-1, reads NAGVMQNPRHLVRRRGQEARLRCSPMKGHSHVYWYRQLPEEGLKFMVYLQKENIIDESGMPKERFSAEFPKEGPSILRIQQVVRGDSAAYFCASSLFGTEAFFGQGTRLTVV.

In this sample, this clone turned up once. The J gene is TRBJ2-3, the V gene TRBV24-1; the match to TRBD2 covers 8 bases. The CDR3 runs to 16 residues. V gave up 4 bases and J gave up 7 bases; unmatched junction bases: 12. Germline V lookup: CDR1 KGHDR, CDR2 SFDVKD. The CDR3 DNA sequence: TGTGCCACCAGTGACCATGAACGGGGGGGCCCGTATACGCAGTATTTT. Encoded protein: CATSDHERGGPYTQYF.